The 30 T cell receptor beta chains below all came from one sample that was sequenced in a study of a mutant IDH1 vaccine in newly diagnosed glioma. TCRdb keeps only in-frame clones here, not all; method: immunoSEQ multiplex PCR. Here the sample spans 20,000 to 25,000 clones, 82% being singletons. For these receptors, no antigen is known. Described time point: week 23, last vaccination. Vaccination comprised doses that each held 300 ug of mutant IDH1 20-mer peptide, plus topical imiquimod. The material sequenced was PBMCs, taken from a glioma patient whose treatment included an IDH1 peptide vaccine. These receptors were taken from a man aged 25-45 years with glioma.

The rearrangement uses TRBV19 and TRBJ2-3, with D perhaps given as TRBD1 or TRBD2 (6 bases each). The CDR3 is 15 amino acids. Trimming cost V 7 bases and J 0 bases, with 14 bases left between them. Per the germline V gene, CDR1 is LNHDA and CDR2 is SQIVND (reference sequence). In DNA, the CDR3 is TGTGCCAGTACCCGGGGGCCATGGAGCACAGATACGCAGTATTTT. Encoded protein: CASTRGPWSTDTQYF.

The genes are TRBV6-5 and TRBJ1-1; D unclear. The V end was cut by 0 bases, the J end by 5 bases, with 7 bases between. Germline V gene lookup returns CDR1 MNHEY and CDR2 SVGAGI. CDR3 size: 13 residues. CDR3 in amino acids: CASSYSGRTEAFF. Written as DNA, the CDR3 is TGTGCCAGCAGTTACTCGGGGAGGACTGAAGCTTTCTTT.

The chain has TRBV6-1 and TRBJ2-7; no reliable D call. The CDR3 has 14 residues. Germline CDR1 reads MNHNS; CDR2 reads SASEGT. Deletions cut 5 bases from V and 0 bases from J, with 11 bases between. In nucleotides, the CDR3 is TGTGCCAGCAGTAGGCCGCTTGGCTCCTACGAGCAGTACTTC. Translation: CASSRPLGSYEQYF.

The chain is built from TRBV5-4 and TRBJ2-2; D uncertain. This CDR3 has 15 residues. The V end lost 0 bases, the J end lost 0 bases, and 6 bases lay between the germline ends. CDR1 is SGHNT, CDR2 YYREEE, per germline (reference sequence). CDR3 bases: TGTGCCAGCAGCTTGGCGGCAGCGAACACCGGGGAGCTGTTTTTT. As protein: CASSLAAANTGELFF.

This clone was counted once. V gene TRBV5-1 combines with J gene TRBJ1-2; no clear D. The V end was cut by 4 bases, the J end by 2 bases, with 12 bases between. Per the germline V gene, CDR1 is SGHRS and CDR2 is YFSETQ. This CDR3 has 14 residues. CDR3 sequence: CASSPETINYGYTF. The CDR3 DNA reads as TGCGCCAGCAGCCCCGAGACAATCAACTATGGCTACACCTTC.

This chain joins TRBV7-8 and TRBJ1-2, with 8 bases that match TRBD1. The CDR3 contains 15 residues. Germline V lookup: CDR1 SGHVS, CDR2 FQNEAQ. V lost 5 bases, J lost 8 bases, and 13 bases stayed unmatched. The CDR3 DNA is TGTGCCAGCAGCCTTACCTCCGGTACAGGGGGGGGCTACACCTTC. Its protein is CASSLTSGTGGGYTF.

CDR3 in amino acids: CASSPRQGQSGRAGWNEQFF. CDR3 DNA: TGTGCCAGCTCACCGCGACAGGGTCAAAGCGGGAGGGCCGGTTGGAATGAGCAGTTCTTC. V usage is TRBV18 and J usage is TRBJ2-1; 10 nucleotides align to TRBD2. Germline V gene data show CDR1 as KGHSH and CDR2 as LQKENI. Trimming took 3 bases from V and 7 from J; bases not matched to a gene: 21. This CDR3 is built from 20 residues.

This sequence joins TRBV29-1 and TRBJ1-2, with D possibly matching TRBD1 (5 bases). The V gene's germline CDR1 is SQVTM and CDR2 ANQGSEA. This CDR3 comprises 13 residues. The V gene lost 4 bases and the J gene lost 6 bases, with 15 bases spanning the gap. CDR3 in DNA: TGCAGCGTTGGTTCCGTCGGGGCCAATGGCTACACCTTC. Translating gives CSVGSVGANGYTF.

The chain carries TRBV2 and TRBJ1-2; 7 bases are a match to TRBD1. The germline CDR1 and CDR2 sequences are SNHLY and FYNNEI. V shed 6 bases and J 2 bases; nucleotides not matched to a gene: 6. This CDR3 contains 14 residues. CDR3 nucleotide sequence: TGTGCCAGCAGGGGGACAGCCTCCAACTATGGCTACACCTTC. Protein product: CASRGTASNYGYTF.

The J gene is TRBJ2-7, the V gene TRBV6-5; 10 bases line up with TRBD2. V dropped 7 bases and J dropped 3; count of bases not matched to a gene: 6. The CDR3 length is 14 residues. Germline loops: CDR1 MNHEY, CDR2 SVGAGI. The CDR3 sequence: CASTSSGRSYEQYF. CDR3 coding DNA: TGTGCCAGCACTTCTAGCGGGAGAAGCTACGAGCAGTACTTC.

V is TRBV5-4 and J is TRBJ2-1, with TRBD2 matching over 12 bases. The CDR3 is 15 amino acids. Germline CDR1 SGHNT, CDR2 YYREEE (reference sequence). The trim removed 1 base at V and 10 bases at J, leaving 6 bases unmatched. The CDR3 DNA is TGTGCCAGCAGCTTGAGGACTAGCGGGAATGGAGAGCAGTTCTTC. This gives the protein CASSLRTSGNGEQFF.

This clone has a handful of counts. This chain uses TRBV6-1 with TRBJ1-1; D uncertain. V dropped 5 bases and J dropped 10 bases, with 20 bases sitting between them. The CDR3 spans 14 residues. The germline V gene encodes CDR1 MNHNS and CDR2 SASEGT. In DNA, the CDR3 is TGTGCCAGCAGTCCCTGGACCTCAACCGAAGGAGCTTTCTTT. Amino acids: CASSPWTSTEGAFF.

This clone is medium-sized. The chain combines TRBV7-9 with TRBJ2-1; 7 bases line up with TRBD2. CDR3 length equals 15 residues. J lost 3 bases, V lost 1 base, and 3 bases had no gene match. Germline V lookup: CDR1 SEHNR, CDR2 FQNEAQ (reference sequence). The CDR3 sequence is CASSLVTSYYNEQFF. DNA for the CDR3: TGTGCCAGCAGCTTAGTGACTAGCTACTACAATGAGCAGTTCTTC. The full variable domain, completed using reference TRBV7-9 and TRBJ2-1, is DTGVSQNPRHKITKRGQNVTFRCDPISEHNRLYWYRQTLGQGPEFLTYFQNEAQLEKSRLLSDRFSAERPKGSFSTLEIQRTEQGDSAMYLCASSLVTSYYNEQFFGPGTRLTVL.

The rearrangement joins TRBV19 to TRBJ2-5, with 10 bases matching TRBD1. The CDR3 totals 14 residues. V lost 6 bases, J lost 7 bases, and 8 bases stayed unmatched. Germline assignment: CDR1 LNHDA and CDR2 SQIVND (reference sequence). The CDR3 loop reads CASSRDRGPTTQYF. The CDR3 DNA reads as TGTGCCAGTAGCCGGGACAGGGGACCGACGACCCAGTACTTC.

In this sample, this clone is medium-sized. The junction departs from the called germline gene at one end, perhaps through a read error. The V gene is TRBV4-1, the J gene TRBJ1-4; D is uncertain. The CDR3 length is 15 residues. Germline loops: CDR1 MGHRA, CDR2 YSYEKL. The CDR3 DNA follows: TGCGCCAGCAGTCAAGATGTAGGGTTTAATGAAAAACTGTTTTTT. This encodes CASSQDVGFNEKLFF.

The chain has TRBV5-1 and TRBJ2-3, with D perhaps matching TRBD1 or TRBD2 (5 bases each). The CDR3 runs 15 residues. Germline values: CDR1 SGHRS, CDR2 YFSETQ. The ends were cut back, 2 bases at V and 2 bases at J, with 12 bases in the middle. The CDR3 here is CASSFSGLDTDTQYF. The CDR3 DNA reads TGCGCCAGCAGCTTCTCGGGGCTCGACACAGATACGCAGTATTTT. Full variable domain (remainder filled in from reference TRBV5-1 and TRBJ2-3): KAGVTQTPRYLIKTRGQQVTLSCSPISGHRSVSWYQQTPGQGLQFLFEYFSETQRNKGNFPGRFSGRQFSNSRSEMNVSTLELGDSALYLCASSFSGLDTDTQYFGPGTRLTVL.

This chain joins TRBV30 and TRBJ2-3; 12 nucleotides match TRBD2. The CDR3 extends over 17 amino acids. V shed 2 bases and J 2 bases; nucleotides not matched to a gene: 8. Germline V CDR1 and CDR2: GTSNPN, SVGIG (reference sequence). CDR3 sequence (DNA): TGTGCCTGGAGTCGGCAGTGGACTAGCGGGGCCACAGATACGCAGTATTTT. Amino acids: CAWSRQWTSGATDTQYF. The full variable domain, rest sourced from reference TRBV30 and TRBJ2-3, is SQTIHQWPATLVQPVGSPLSLECTVEGTSNPNLYWYRQAAGRGLQLLFYSVGIGQISSEVPQNLSASRPQDRQFILSSKKLLLSDSGFYLCAWSRQWTSGATDTQYFGPGTRLTVL.

V usage is TRBV5-1 and J usage is TRBJ2-7; a weak D match, TRBD2 (6 bases). Germline CDR1 SGHRS, CDR2 YFSETQ. Trimming removed 4 bases from V and 4 bases from J, with 15 bases in between. This CDR3 spans 14 amino acids. The CDR3 here is CASSARGTSYEQYF. For the CDR3, the DNA is TGCGCCAGCAGCGCCCGCGGGACCTCTTACGAGCAGTACTTC.

This clone was detected only a few times. The chain links TRBV25-1 to TRBJ2-2, with D uncertain. V shed 3 bases and J shed 3 bases, with 8 bases lying between them. This CDR3 region has 14 residues. Per germline, CDR1 MGHDK and CDR2 SYGVNS. The CDR3: CASSDRHDTGELFF. The CDR3 bases are TGTGCCAGCAGTGATCGACACGACACCGGGGAGCTGTTTTTT.

This chain uses TRBV7-8 with TRBJ1-5; no definite D call. With 5 bases removed from V and 0 bases from J, the gap between germline ends came to 8 bases. The CDR3 runs 14 residues. Germline CDR1 is SGHVS and CDR2 is FQNEAQ. The CDR3 loop is CASSPDYSNQPQHF. CDR3 sequence (DNA): TGTGCCAGCAGCCCAGACTATAGCAATCAGCCCCAGCATTTT.

The J gene is TRBJ1-1, the V gene TRBV11-2; D possibly corresponds to TRBD1 (6 bases). CDR1 and CDR2 (germline): SGHAT, FQNNGV. Trimming removed 4 bases from V and 8 bases from J, with 20 bases in between. The CDR3 runs to 15 residues. Here the CDR3 reads CASSWDATGIKEAFF. For the CDR3, the DNA is TGTGCCAGCAGCTGGGACGCGACAGGAATAAAAGAAGCTTTCTTT. Looking up the rest from reference TRBV11-2 and TRBJ1-1 gives the full variable domain: EAGVAQSPRYKIIEKRQSVAFWCNPISGHATLYWYQQILGQGPKLLIQFQNNGVVDDSQLPKDRFSAERLKGVDSTLKIQPAKLEDSAVYLCASSWDATGIKEAFFGQGTRLTVV.

The V and J genes are TRBV5-6 and TRBJ2-5; perhaps TRBD2 as D (6 bases). The CDR3 is 14 amino acids. Germline CDR1 SGHDT, CDR2 YYEEEE. V was pared by 4 bases and J by 7 bases, with 17 bases between. The chain's CDR3 is CASSTGTRLGTQYF. The CDR3 bases are TGTGCCAGCAGCACCGGGACTCGCTTGGGGACCCAGTACTTC.

This chain joins TRBV6-1 and TRBJ1-2, with a tentative D call TRBD1 (5 bases). Germline V CDR1 and CDR2: MNHNS, SASEGT. The CDR3 totals 13 residues. The V end was cut by 1 base, the J end by 6 bases, with 9 bases between. For the CDR3, the DNA is TGTGCCAGCAGTGAAGGGGGGTGGAATGGCTACACCTTC. It specifies CASSEGGWNGYTF.

The V and J genes are TRBV4-2 and TRBJ1-2, with TRBD1 as a possible D gene (5 bases). CDR1 is LGHNA and CDR2 is YNFKEQ in the germline V gene. The germline V and J ends were trimmed by 0 bases and 2 bases, with 7 bases remaining between them. The length of the CDR3 is 14 residues. The CDR3 DNA follows: TGTGCCAGCAGCCAAGATCCAGGGAACTATGGCTACACCTTC. This sequence encodes CASSQDPGNYGYTF.

This chain connects TRBV15 to TRBJ1-5, with D maybe TRBD1 (5 bases). Deletions cut 2 bases from V and 6 bases from J, with 14 bases between. This CDR3 is built from 15 residues. Germline V gene sequence: CDR1 LNHNV, CDR2 YYDKDF (reference sequence). The CDR3 nucleotides read TGTGCCACCAGCAGAACTCAAGGACACCTTCAGCCCCAGCATTTT. This codes for CATSRTQGHLQPQHF.

This clone was observed a single time. The chain carries TRBV19 and TRBJ2-7; D is possibly TRBD1 (6 bases). The CDR3 runs to 16 residues. The germline V and J ends were trimmed by 5 bases and 0 bases, with 17 bases remaining between them. Per germline, CDR1 LNHDA and CDR2 SQIVND (reference sequence). The CDR3 is CASSATGTLYSYEQYF. The DNA of the CDR3 is TGTGCCAGTAGTGCGACCGGGACACTCTACTCCTACGAGCAGTACTTC. Supplemented by reference TRBV19 and TRBJ2-7, the full variable domain reads DGGITQSPKYLFRKEGQNVTLSCEQNLNHDAMYWYRQDPGQGLRLIYYSQIVNDFQKGDIAEGYSVSREKKESFPLTVTSAQKNPTAFYLCASSATGTLYSYEQYFGPGTRLTVT.

The chain links TRBV19 to TRBJ2-1; 11 bases are a match to TRBD2. The CDR3 spans 16 residues. Germline V gene sequence: CDR1 LNHDA, CDR2 SQIVND (reference sequence). V lost 2 bases and J lost 4; bases outside the gene matches: 4. The DNA for the CDR3 is TGTGCCAGTAGTATAATACTAGCGGGGGTTTACAATGAGCAGTTCTTC. Translated: CASSIILAGVYNEQFF.

The gene calls are TRBV11-3 and TRBJ2-1, with 10 bases identical to TRBD2. V shed 2 bases and J 10 bases; nucleotides not matched to a gene: 11. Germline lookup yields CDR1 SGHNT and CDR2 YENEEA. The CDR3 covers 16 residues. CDR3 nucleotide sequence: TGTGCCAGCAGCTTACACACTAGCGGGGTAGTTAGGGAGCAGTTCTTC. This encodes CASSLHTSGVVREQFF.

This clone was detected a few times. V is TRBV7-9 and J is TRBJ1-1; D not certain. There are 14 residues in the CDR3. V was clipped by 7 bases and J by 2 bases, with 14 bases between them. From germline, CDR1 is SEHNR and CDR2 FQNEAQ (reference sequence). The CDR3 nucleotides are TGTGCCAGCACCTACTTCAGTGAAAACACTGAAGCTTTCTTT. Translated, it gives CASTYFSENTEAFF.

The rearrangement joins TRBV7-8 to TRBJ1-1, with a tentative D call TRBD1 (5 bases). Germline values: CDR1 SGHVS, CDR2 FQNEAQ. The CDR3 covers 13 residues. V was shortened by 5 bases and J by 3 bases, with 10 bases between the two germline ends. This chain's CDR3 is CASSPAGDTEAFF. In DNA form, the CDR3 reads TGTGCCAGCAGCCCCGCGGGGGACACTGAAGCTTTCTTT. Full variable domain (missing parts from reference TRBV7-8 and TRBJ1-1): GAGVSQSPRYKVAKRGQDVALRCDPISGHVSLFWYQQALGQGPEFLTYFQNEAQLDKSGLPSDRFFAERPEGSVSTLKIQRTQQEDSAVYLCASSPAGDTEAFFGQGTRLTVV.